This TCR beta chain comes out of a study of cytomegalovirus exposure and HLA in healthy donors (dated by TCRdb to 2015 to 2018). At the level of the whole study: An earlier analysis of 587 of the donors reported about 260 Gb of sequence data and 95 million to 140 million unique TCR beta sequences obtained from roughly 180 million T cells. In the later analysis, no new phenotypic data were used to find candidate immune exposures; instead, reliance was placed on TCR beta sequences and their occurrence across donors. A later analysis re-examined previously published TCR beta repertoires from about 670 donors and added high-resolution HLA genotyping to investigate patterns of TCR occurrence. Genome-wide SNP genotypes for about 60% of the 666 donors were used in a later genetic analysis, which treated that subset as a discovery cohort. To predict cytomegalovirus infection status, the study brought together high-throughput TCR immunosequencing, statistical association of individual TCRs with disease status, and machine learning. Roughly 290 gigabases of sequencing data and roughly 80 million unique TCR sequences made up an early release that covered approximately 700 HLA-typed donors. Across 300 to 500 genotyped donors of the cohort, an average of about 250,000 unique TCR beta nucleotide sequences per donor were sequenced, and around 19% of those sequences were non-productive. Donor age, sex, ethnicity and CMV serostatus were collected together with the repertoire data. The study aimed to test whether signatures of past pathogen exposure could be identified by cataloging public T cell receptors. The study used immunosequencing to profile the T cell repertoires of more than 650 subjects and linked those repertoires to cytomegalovirus serostatus. In an earlier analysis of more than 550 of the donors, high-throughput TCR beta sequencing was used to judge whether each TCR beta V gene segment behaved as functional or pseudogenic. A few DR-DQ haplotypes were treated as single units for association and clustering because of strong linkage in the cohort. Along with the roughly 610-subject first cohort, a separate validation cohort of over a hundred different subjects was used. Both class I and class II loci were covered by HLA typing, at four-digit resolution. The number of typed donors differed by locus: about 629-640 for A, B, C, DRB1 and DQB1; roughly 510 for DQA1; approximately 600 for DPA1; and roughly 450 for DPB1. Every discovery cohort repertoire had been produced on one sequencing platform. The genetic ancestry cluster associated with self-reported Caucasian donors included 81% of the roughly 400 genotyped donors. Results the study describes overall, beyond this receptor: A later genetic analysis reported fewer N-insertions in productive TCRs among donors in an Asian-associated ancestry cluster than the roughly 670-donor mean. A cluster of highly shared sequence variants was judged likely to be a technical artifact of the sequencing pipeline. In a later analysis, TCR association rates were found to vary across HLA loci, with the most associated TCRs seen for DRB1 alleles and the fewest for HLA-C alleles. Across donors, most TCR sequences were observed very rarely, whereas some public TCRs were present in many individuals. According to a later analysis, parvovirus B19, influenza, CMV and Epstein-Barr virus appeared linked to several top co-occurrence clusters. A further reported finding was that TCR beta sequences accurately predicted the HLA-A and HLA-B alleles for most subjects in the first cohort. Because some donors lacked HLA typing at each locus, the association tests relied only on the typed subset. Some IMGT-functional V segments, including TRBV6-2 and TRBV6-3, could not be told apart with the 87-base-pair reads, so those segments were excluded. Immune exposure information for the cohort was limited to CMV serostatus. In a later genetic analysis, a missense DCLRE1C variant was associated with V-gene and J-gene trimming of TCR beta chains, and the association was replicated in an independent cohort. Linkage disequilibrium might explain the correlated functional status among segregating V segments, but an unknown experimental factor could not be ruled out. The study gave a list of about 160 TCR beta chains associated with cytomegalovirus. At a false discovery rate of 0.05, a later analysis linked 15,000 to 20,000 TCR beta sequences to specific HLA alleles. When HLA alleles, especially DR and DQ, strongly co-occurred, TCR associations were difficult to assign to individual alleles. Over 15 rarely observed V segments, including chromosome 9 orphons, were excluded from the earlier analysis of approximately 500 of the donors because counts were too low. Three of the identified cytomegalovirus-associated TCR beta chains were confirmed in vitro to be specific for cytomegalovirus antigens. Roughly uniform sequencing depth across donors was assumed in presence/absence analyses, although this assumption may not hold. The authors suggested that the approach could potentially be extended to other disease states and immunological phenotypes. In an earlier analysis of under 600 of the donors, most TCR beta V segments were observed in productive rearrangements about 90% or about 30% of the time, broadly matching IMGT annotations. In a later analysis, HLA-associated TCR beta chains showed more clonal expansion and lower generation probabilities than non-associated chains that were equally common. Only TCR beta chains were sequenced in this cohort, and the absence of alpha or paired-chain data limited detectable features. The classifier was reported to diagnose cytomegalovirus status with high specificity and sensitivity in both the original cohort and the validation cohort. According to a later analysis, most CMV-associated TCR beta chains appeared to be HLA-restricted, and the HLA associations seemed to be driven largely by CMV exposure.

In total, approximately 700 healthy bone marrow donors made up the cohort. At the time of sampling, all cohort members were nominally healthy, though unrecorded immune exposures were likely present. The donor was CMV seropositive and belonged to the group of 250 to 300 seropositive cohort members. A peripheral blood sample was provided by each donor, and peripheral blood mononuclear cells were used for TCR beta sequencing. The Qiagen DNeasy Blood Extraction Kit was used to extract genomic DNA from the blood cell samples. Trimming leaves V shorter by 3 bases and J shorter by 1 base, with the junction holding 8 bases beyond the gene matches. The CDR3 has 17 amino acids, counting the end cysteine and phenylalanine. Only CDR3 DNA is held: 51 bases, read in frame from base 1. Based on the germline V gene, the CDR1 and CDR2 sequences are KGHSH and LQKENI. As concerns this clone: Its antigen specificity is not known.

Libraries came from the immunoSEQ multiplex PCR assay. For the multiplex PCR, a mixture combining 60 forward primers for TCR Vbeta segments and 13 reverse primers for TCR Jbeta segments was used. The CDR3 region of rearranged TCR beta genes was amplified from genomic DNA by a multiplex PCR assay. Amplified TCR beta libraries were sequenced as 87-base-pair reads on the Illumina HiSeq System. The authors processed their data as follows. In a later analysis, 70 million to 95 million unique TCR beta chains were counted across the 500 to 850 repertoires, and some 10 million of these chains were shared by at least two donors. Raw reads were error-corrected and collapsed into unique sequences by a nearest-neighbor algorithm in which closely related sequences were merged to remove PCR and sequencing errors. Alignment of CDR3 sequences to IMGT reference sequences was used to assign V, D and J gene segments. For a sequence to be retained, a match of at least six nucleotides to both a V gene segment and a J gene segment was required. Rearrangements were called productive when the CDR3 lacked stop codons and stayed in frame with V and J; all others were non-productive. CDR3 was defined by IMGT convention, running from the second conserved V-encoded cysteine to the conserved J-encoded phenylalanine. In an earlier analysis of 550 to 650 of the donors, sequences lacking an unambiguous match to a single V gene segment were excluded. In an earlier analysis of about 590 of the donors, a V segment was called functional when productive rearrangements were above 56.7%, and segregating when the standard deviation between donors exceeded 5%. A statistical classification framework was built for diagnosing cytomegalovirus status from the catalog of TCR beta chain sequences. In a later analysis, TCR nucleotide sequences were compared against IMGT/GENE-DB human TR gene sequences so that V and J genes could be assigned. A later analysis assigned CDR3 sequences and most-parsimonious VDJ recombination scenarios with the TCRdist pipeline. In a later analysis, every TCR beta chain was defined by the combination of its CDR3 amino acid sequence and its V-gene family, and reads without a unique V-gene family were dropped. In a later analysis, 450 to 600 highly shared, low-generation-probability nucleotide sequences were removed to address suspected cross-contamination and a sequencing artifact. In a later analysis, a clonal expansion index was calculated for each public chain from normalized within-repertoire ranks of inferred template counts. Generation probabilities in a later analysis came from a VDJ recombination model fitted to out-of-frame rearrangements, and those results were checked against IGoR. A later analysis scored TCR-TCR, TCR-HLA and TCR-CMV co-occurrence with hypergeometric tests, applying a repertoire-size bias correction to TCR pairs. A later analysis estimated false discovery rates by permuting HLA or CMV assignments 20 times. In a later analysis, co-occurring TCRs were grouped using DBSCAN, with TCRdist sequence similarity added in when clustering inside HLA-allele-positive subsets. Co-occurrence clustering excluded repertoires with fewer than 30,000 or more than 120,000 public chains, plus five with anomalous nucleotide sharing. The table was pulled from immuneACCESS by TCRdb, which kept in-frame rearrangements only. Such tables lose some clones; where checked, under half of the loss comes from unresolved V genes, and the rest has no known cause. The V and J calls and clone size are taken from that table; D and trimming were inferred from the DNA. This sample's table lists 200,000 to 250,000 clones. The ten largest clones represent 1.1% of the sample.

Sequencing was performed on PBMCs. The sequence links TRBV18 to TRBJ1-3, and 8 junctional nucleotides match TRBD1. This TCR was sampled from a girl aged 2-10 years in good health and CMV-seropositive. CDR3 sequence: CASSPRQGSLSGNTIYF. The DNA sequence follows: TGTGCCAGCTCACCTCGACAGGGGAGCTTGTCTGGAAACACCATATATTTT.